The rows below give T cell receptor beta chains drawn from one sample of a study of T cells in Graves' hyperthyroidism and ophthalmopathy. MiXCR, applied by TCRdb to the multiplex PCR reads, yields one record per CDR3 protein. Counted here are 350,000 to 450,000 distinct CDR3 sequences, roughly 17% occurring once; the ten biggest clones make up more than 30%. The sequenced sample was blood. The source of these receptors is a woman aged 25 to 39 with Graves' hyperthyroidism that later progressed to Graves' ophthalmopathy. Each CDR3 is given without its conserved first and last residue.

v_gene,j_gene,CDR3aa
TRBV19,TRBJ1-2,ASSMAGDRGWSGYT
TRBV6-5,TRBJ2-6,ASSYSIIRSGANVLT
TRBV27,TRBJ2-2,ASSPGGPVTGELF
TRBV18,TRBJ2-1,ASSPGGGDPSSYNEQF
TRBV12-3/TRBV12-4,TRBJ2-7,ASRKGSYEQY
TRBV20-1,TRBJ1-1,SAPRRGRGLNTEAF
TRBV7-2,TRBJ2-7,ASNRDRVYEQY
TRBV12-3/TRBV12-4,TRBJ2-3,ASSLGAGGQSTDTQY
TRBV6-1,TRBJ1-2,ASSEFTGSNYGYT
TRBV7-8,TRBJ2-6,ASSLSLGAGANVLT
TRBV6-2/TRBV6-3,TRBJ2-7,ASSYPLSGPSYEQY
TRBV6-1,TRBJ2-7,ASRGDSPYEQY
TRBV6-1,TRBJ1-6,ASSEEAGGNSPLH
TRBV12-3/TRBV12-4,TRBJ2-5,ASSFVREPTGETQY
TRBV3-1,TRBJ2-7,ASSQDKLAFYEQY
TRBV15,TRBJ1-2,ATSRPRGGFNYGYT
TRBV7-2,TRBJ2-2,ASSFTLAGTGELF
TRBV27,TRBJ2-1,ASSQYLSSYNEQF
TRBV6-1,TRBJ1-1,ASRPNRDMGTEAF
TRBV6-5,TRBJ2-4,ASSYWLGGAQGNIQY
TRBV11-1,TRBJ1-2,ASSPDRRGYGYT
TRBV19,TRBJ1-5,ATGPYRYSNQPQH
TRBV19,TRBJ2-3,ASSPGPQAPDTQY
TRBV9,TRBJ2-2,ASSVEGSGSNTGELF
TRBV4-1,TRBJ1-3,ASSLDPGQKNGNTIY
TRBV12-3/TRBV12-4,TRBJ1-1,ASRRDRMNTEAF
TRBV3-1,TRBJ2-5,ASSQGPDWFGGETQY
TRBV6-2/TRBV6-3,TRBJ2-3,ASSYSIPSGGAPSTDTQY
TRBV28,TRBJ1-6,ATRELRSPLH
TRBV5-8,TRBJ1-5,ASSQGLNQPQH
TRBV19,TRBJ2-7,ASSGPGHSGSYEQY
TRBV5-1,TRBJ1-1,ASSLEGNLEAF
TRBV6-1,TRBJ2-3,ASRPVNPILPLAASTDTQY
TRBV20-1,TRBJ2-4,SARSSGIVVAKNIQY
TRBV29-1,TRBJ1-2,SVEDIGLLNYGYT
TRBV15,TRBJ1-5,ATSRGGLGGWNQPQH
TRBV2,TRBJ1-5,ASSPPGLQPQH
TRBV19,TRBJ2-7,ASSIELAGEQY
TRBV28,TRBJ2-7,ASSFVLGPASYEQY
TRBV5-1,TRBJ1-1,ASSLASFGNTEAF
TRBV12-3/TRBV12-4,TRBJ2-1,ASSLSHEQF
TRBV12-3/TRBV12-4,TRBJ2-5,ASRGTGGRETQY
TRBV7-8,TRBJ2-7,ASSVTRGSYEQY
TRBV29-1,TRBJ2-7,SVEDIVGDEQY
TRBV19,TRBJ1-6,ASRLKQGARGGSPLH
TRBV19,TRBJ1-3,ATSYYGGAGNTIY